This T cell receptor (beta chain) was sequenced for a study of blood T cells in healthy people across ages. Study details: Template switching picked up about one barcoded beta molecule for each two T cells.

Germline CDR1 reads SEHNR; CDR2 reads FQNEAQ (reference sequence). Losses at the gene ends were 5 bases for V and 4 bases for J; bases not matched to a gene: 6. The CDR3 runs 15 residues. A second PCR of about 7 to 11 cycles used a sample-barcoded 5' primer and a J-beta primer mix. A tag from a template-switch adaptor with 12 random nucleotides marked each cDNA molecule. MiXCR, applied by TCRdb to the 5' RACE reads, yields one record per CDR3 protein. The top ten hold roughly 7.7% of the sample, which has fewer than 1.5 million distinct CDR3 sequences, around 39% seen once. To note about this clonotype: The antigen is not known.

Study-level findings and limits: The unsorted PBMCs prevented any conclusive comparison of naive versus antigen-experienced cells.

Collection of 7.5 to 10 milliliters of peripheral blood was performed for each donor. The TCR sequence derives from a woman aged 18-30 years in good health. This chain joins TRBV7-9 and TRBJ2-2; 8 bases map to TRBD1. Sequencing input: blood. The CDR3 loop is CASSATGVGTGELFF. CDR3 DNA sequence: TGTGCCAGCAGCGCGACAGGGGTTGGCACCGGGGAGCTGTTTTTT.